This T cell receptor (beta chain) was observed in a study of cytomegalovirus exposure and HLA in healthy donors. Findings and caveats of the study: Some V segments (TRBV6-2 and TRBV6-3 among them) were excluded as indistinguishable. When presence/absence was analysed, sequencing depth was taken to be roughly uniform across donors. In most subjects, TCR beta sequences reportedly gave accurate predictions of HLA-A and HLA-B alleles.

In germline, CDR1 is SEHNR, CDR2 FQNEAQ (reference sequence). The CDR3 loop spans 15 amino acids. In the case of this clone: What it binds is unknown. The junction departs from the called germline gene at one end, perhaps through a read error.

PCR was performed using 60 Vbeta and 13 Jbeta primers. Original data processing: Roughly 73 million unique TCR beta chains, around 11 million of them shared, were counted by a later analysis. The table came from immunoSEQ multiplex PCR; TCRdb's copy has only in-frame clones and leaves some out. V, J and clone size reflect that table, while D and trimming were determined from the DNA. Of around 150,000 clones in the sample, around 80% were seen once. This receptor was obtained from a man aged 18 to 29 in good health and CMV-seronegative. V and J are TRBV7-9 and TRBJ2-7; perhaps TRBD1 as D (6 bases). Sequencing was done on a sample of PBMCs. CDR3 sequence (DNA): TGTTCCAGCAGCCCCTCGGACAGACCCTCCTACGAGCAGTACTTC. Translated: CSSSPSDRPSYEQYF.